These 24 T cell receptor beta chains were sequenced from one sample in a study of shared clonotypes between healthy human individuals (dated by TCRdb to 2020 to 2022). Library creation used the immunoSEQ multiplex PCR assay. What TCRdb holds here is the immuneACCESS table cut down to in-frame rearrangements. Part of the clones is not present; checked against another copy, under half of the missing clones reflect an unresolved V gene, and the others are unexplained. Here the sample has under 1,100,000 clones; about 70% occur a single time. The ten largest clonotypes hold around 1.5% of the sample. Specimen: memory CD4+ T cells sorted from blood. The sample's cell subset or site, from its label and the paper: CD45RA-negative fraction. These receptors all come from a man between 18 and 29 years old in good health.

This clone was counted a few times. V gene TRBV5-1 combines with J gene TRBJ2-3, with D unresolved. Looked up from germline, CDR1 is SGHRS and CDR2 is YFSETQ. The CDR3 is 14 residues long. V lost 4 bases and J lost 4, with 13 bases in between. Here the CDR3 DNA reads TGCGCCAGCAGCCTAAACAGAGCTCCAGATACGCAGTATTTT. This gives the protein CASSLNRAPDTQYF.

With respect to this clone: Other DNA variants within this sample encode the same CDR3. The chain uses TRBV5-4 and TRBJ1-2, with 8 bases identical to TRBD1. CDR1 is SGHNT and CDR2 is YYREEE in the germline V gene (reference sequence). The CDR3 has 14 amino acids. After removal of 5 bases from V and 4 bases from J, the junction contained 7 bases not matched to a gene. The CDR3 DNA reads TGTGCCAGCAGACCAGACAGGGGCCCCTATGGCTACACCTTC. This sequence encodes CASRPDRGPYGYTF.

This chain joins TRBV4-2 and TRBJ2-5; D perhaps matches TRBD2 (6 bases). CDR3 length: 14 residues. Deletions cut 5 bases from V and 2 bases from J, with 12 bases between. The germline V gene has CDR1 LGHNA and CDR2 YNFKEQ. Here the CDR3 reads CASSGPRGQETQYF. DNA of the CDR3: TGTGCCAGCAGCGGCCCCCGGGGGCAAGAGACCCAGTACTTC.

This clone appeared a single time. The V and J genes are TRBV5-6 and TRBJ1-5; D gene unclear. In germline, CDR1 is SGHDT, CDR2 YYEEEE. The CDR3 contains 17 residues. Trimming pared 1 base from V and 2 bases from J, leaving 16 bases between. The CDR3 bases are TGTGCCAGCAGCTTGTTAGGCGGGGAGCGCGGCAATCAGCCCCAGCATTTT. It translates to CASSLLGGERGNQPQHF.

The CDR3 DNA reads as TGTGCCAGTAGCCCGGCAGGGGGCGCGGTAGATACGCAGTATTTT. It codes for CASSPAGGAVDTQYF. The chain employs TRBV19 and TRBJ2-3; 8 nucleotides align to TRBD1. The J segment lost 5 bases and the V segment lost 6 bases, leaving 10 bases of the junction unmatched. CDR3 length: 15 amino acids. Germline CDR1 and CDR2: LNHDA and SQIVND (reference sequence).

The chain has TRBV11-3 and TRBJ2-5, with D tentatively TRBD1 or TRBD2 (5 bases each). Germline V lookup: CDR1 SGHNT, CDR2 YENEEA. There are 14 residues in the CDR3. Trimming pared 4 bases from V and 6 bases from J, leaving 15 bases between. The CDR3 DNA sequence: TGTGCCAGCAGCTGGACCGGGGCGCTCAAGACCCAGTACTTC. This gives the protein CASSWTGALKTQYF. The variable domain in full, completed from reference TRBV11-3 and TRBJ2-5, reads EAGVVQSPRYKIIEKKQPVAFWCNPISGHNTLYWYLQNLGQGPELLIRYENEEAVDDSQLPKDRFSAERLKGVDSTLKIQPAELGDSAVYLCASSWTGALKTQYFGPGTRLLVL.

The V and J genes are TRBV15 and TRBJ2-2, with D perhaps matching TRBD1 (5 bases). V lost 0 bases to trimming and J lost 6 bases, with 11 bases between them. Germline V gives CDR1 LNHNV, CDR2 YYDKDF (reference sequence). The CDR3 contains 15 residues. CDR3 in amino acids: CATSRDRTWAGELFF. CDR3 DNA sequence: TGTGCCACCAGCAGAGATAGGACATGGGCCGGGGAGCTGTTTTTT.

The rearrangement uses TRBV2 and TRBJ2-3; 8 nucleotides match TRBD2. Germline V gives CDR1 SNHLY, CDR2 FYNNEI. V was pared by 4 bases and J by 5 bases, with 11 bases of the junction left unmatched. The CDR3 contains 16 residues. In DNA form, the CDR3 reads TGTGCCAGCAGTGGGGGGCTAGCGGGCCGGGGAGATACGCAGTATTTT. Translated, it gives CASSGGLAGRGDTQYF.

This clone was detected only once. J is TRBJ2-3 and V is TRBV7-3; no reliable D call. The ends were cut back, 3 bases at V and 4 bases at J, with 14 bases in the middle. The germline V gene has CDR1 SGHTA and CDR2 FQGTGA. The CDR3 is made up of 15 amino acids. CDR3 DNA sequence: TGTGCCAGCAGCTTGGGATTGGGCAGATCAGATACGCAGTATTTT. Its translation is CASSLGLGRSDTQYF. Together with reference TRBV7-3 and TRBJ2-3, the CDR3 gives the full variable domain: GAGVSQTPSNKVTEKGKYVELRCDPISGHTALYWYRQSLGQGPEFLIYFQGTGAADDSGLPNDRFFAVRPEGSVSTLKIQRTERGDSAVYLCASSLGLGRSDTQYFGPGTRLTVL.

The chain is built from TRBV2 and TRBJ2-7, with D maybe TRBD1 (5 bases). The CDR3 covers 12 residues. V lost 8 bases to trimming and J lost 6 bases, with 14 bases between them. Germline assignment: CDR1 SNHLY and CDR2 FYNNEI. The CDR3 is CASSRNGAEQYF. In DNA form, the CDR3 reads TGTGCCAGCTCGCGAAATGGGGCCGAGCAGTACTTC.

The chain employs TRBV4-1 and TRBJ2-7; D ambiguous. The CDR3 loop spans 14 amino acids. V lost 1 base and J 2 bases, leaving 9 bases between the germline ends. Germline V gene data show CDR1 as MGHRA and CDR2 as YSYEKL. The CDR3 sequence is CASSQADSTYEQYF. CDR3 DNA: TGCGCCAGCAGCCAAGCAGACTCAACCTACGAGCAGTACTTC.

The chain has TRBV30 and TRBJ2-5, with unresolved D. Between the trimmed V and J ends, which lost 5 bases and 3 bases, there was a span of 13 bases. The CDR3 sequence is 13 residues long. Germline V CDR1 and CDR2: GTSNPN, SVGIG (reference sequence). DNA of the CDR3: TGTGCCTGGGGTGCCAACGAGGAAGAGACCCAGTACTTC. Translating it yields CAWGANEEETQYF. The variable domain in full, completed from reference TRBV30 and TRBJ2-5, reads SQTIHQWPATLVQPVGSPLSLECTVEGTSNPNLYWYRQAAGRGLQLLFYSVGIGQISSEVPQNLSASRPQDRQFILSSKKLLLSDSGFYLCAWGANEEETQYFGPGTRLLVL.

CDR3: CASSLSGTGQGNYGYTF. CDR3 coding DNA: TGTGCCAGCAGTTTATCGGGGACGGGGCAAGGTAACTATGGCTACACCTTC. V is TRBV27 and J is TRBJ1-2, with D tentatively TRBD1 (5 bases). Per the germline V gene, CDR1 is MNHEY and CDR2 is SMNVEV (reference sequence). The CDR3 has 17 amino acids. V was shortened by 0 bases and J by 1 base, with 15 bases between the two germline ends.

The rearrangement joins TRBV7-9 to TRBJ1-2, with D possibly TRBD1 on 5 matching bases. Germline V gene sequence: CDR1 SEHNR, CDR2 FQNEAQ (reference sequence). V gave up 1 base and J gave up 5 bases, with 8 bases separating them. The CDR3 sequence is 13 residues long. The CDR3 nucleotides read TGTGCCAGCAGCTTAGAAGGGGCATATGGCTACACCTTC. As protein: CASSLEGAYGYTF. Variable domain in full (rest from reference TRBV7-9 and TRBJ1-2): DTGVSQNPRHKITKRGQNVTFRCDPISEHNRLYWYRQTLGQGPEFLTYFQNEAQLEKSRLLSDRFSAERPKGSFSTLEIQRTEQGDSAMYLCASSLEGAYGYTFGSGTRLTVV.

V is TRBV15 and J is TRBJ1-4; TRBD1 is a possible D gene (5 bases). There are 15 residues in the CDR3. Germline V gene data show CDR1 as LNHNV and CDR2 as YYDKDF (reference sequence). The ends were cut back, 8 bases at V and 7 bases at J, with 20 bases in the middle. The CDR3 bases are TGTGCCACCGAACCCATGGGGGGAGGTGGTGAAAAACTGTTTTTT. Its protein is CATEPMGGGGEKLFF. Full variable domain (remainder filled in from reference TRBV15 and TRBJ1-4): DAMVIQNPRYQVTQFGKPVTLSCSQTLNHNVMYWYQQKSSQAPKLLFHYYDKDFNNEADTPDNFQSRRPNTSFCFLDIRSPGLGDTAMYLCATEPMGGGGEKLFFGSGTQLSVL.

This clone occurred a few times. The chain employs TRBV10-2 and TRBJ2-7; tentatively, D is TRBD2 (5 bases). Trimming shortened V by 2 bases and J by 0 bases, and 5 bases separated the two germline ends. Germline V gene lookup returns CDR1 WSHSY and CDR2 SAAADI. The CDR3 runs 13 residues. CDR3 sequence (DNA): TGCGCCAGCAGTGAGGCGGGCTCCTACGAGCAGTACTTC. Amino acid sequence: CASSEAGSYEQYF.

The chain couples TRBV11-3 to TRBJ2-3; TRBD2 matches at 9 bases. V lost 5 bases and J lost 3; bases outside the gene matches: 15. This CDR3 has 18 residues. Germline V gene sequence: CDR1 SGHNT, CDR2 YENEEA. The CDR3: CASSPNRGGSGGTDTQYF. Here the CDR3 DNA reads TGTGCCAGCAGCCCTAACCGAGGGGGTAGCGGGGGAACAGATACGCAGTATTTT.

As regards this clone: Additional DNA sequences in this sample encode the identical CDR3. The chain couples TRBV11-2 to TRBJ1-5; D unresolved. CDR1 SGHAT and CDR2 FQNNGV come from the germline V gene. Trimming removed 2 bases from V and 2 bases from J, with 4 bases in between. This CDR3 has 13 amino acids. The CDR3 is CASSLRGNQPQHF. In DNA, the CDR3 is TGTGCCAGCAGCTTAAGGGGCAATCAGCCCCAGCATTTT.

The genes are TRBV7-2 and TRBJ2-1; D unclear. The CDR3 runs 14 residues. The germline gives CDR1 SGHTA, CDR2 FQGNSA. Trimming removed 5 bases at V and 8 bases at J, with 16 bases between. The CDR3 sequence: CASSPGFKRDEQFF. DNA of the CDR3: TGTGCCAGCAGCCCCGGATTCAAAAGGGATGAGCAGTTCTTC.

V and J are TRBV19 and TRBJ1-2; D possibly corresponds to TRBD1 (5 bases). This CDR3 is 15 amino acids long. The V end was cut by 3 bases, the J end by 7 bases, with 18 bases between. Germline-derived CDR1 and CDR2 are LNHDA and SQIVND (reference sequence). CDR3 loop: CASSIRQSGRFGYTF. The CDR3 nucleotides read TGTGCCAGTAGTATTCGACAGAGCGGGCGATTTGGCTACACCTTC.

J is TRBJ1-6 and V is TRBV28, with D perhaps matching TRBD1 (6 bases). The germline gives CDR1 MDHEN, CDR2 SYDVKM. V shed 6 bases and J shed 0 bases, with 15 bases lying between them. CDR3 size: 17 residues. The CDR3 spells CASRPGTDSSYNSPLHF. CDR3 DNA sequence: TGTGCCAGCAGACCCGGGACGGACAGCTCCTATAATTCACCCCTCCACTTT.

Details on this clone: Other DNA sequences from this sample encode an identical CDR3 as well. The genes are TRBV5-1 and TRBJ2-3, with 7 positions matching TRBD2. V lost 1 base, J lost 2 bases, and 4 bases stayed unmatched. The CDR3 runs 15 residues. Germline loops: CDR1 SGHRS, CDR2 YFSETQ. The CDR3 protein is CASSLPSGNTDTQYF. As DNA, the CDR3 is TGCGCCAGCAGCTTGCCTAGCGGCAACACAGATACGCAGTATTTT. The entire variable domain, with the rest obtained from reference TRBV5-1 and TRBJ2-3, is as follows: KAGVTQTPRYLIKTRGQQVTLSCSPISGHRSVSWYQQTPGQGLQFLFEYFSETQRNKGNFPGRFSGRQFSNSRSEMNVSTLELGDSALYLCASSLPSGNTDTQYFGPGTRLTVL.

This clone was seen a handful of times. V is TRBV6-6 and J is TRBJ1-1, with unresolved D. The CDR3 loop spans 12 amino acids. V shed 8 bases and J shed 6 bases, with 13 bases lying between them. Germline CDR1 and CDR2: MNHNY and SVGAGI (reference sequence). This CDR3 reads CASHNGRAEAFF. The CDR3 nucleotides are TGTGCCAGCCACAACGGGAGGGCTGAAGCTTTCTTT.

This clone has only a few counts. At the DNA level, this CDR3 is encoded by other sequences in the same sample as well. The V and J genes are TRBV5-8 and TRBJ2-7, with no clear D. The germline CDR1 and CDR2 sequences are SGHTS and YDEGEE. Trimming took 4 bases from V and 0 from J, leaving 11 bases between them. The CDR3 runs 14 residues. CDR3 coding DNA: TGTGCCAGCAGCCGCTCGGGCCCCTCCTACGAGCAGTACTTC. Amino acid sequence: CASSRSGPSYEQYF.